The next 17 T cell receptor beta chains were all read from a single sample in a study of STAT3 mutations in large granular lymphocyte leukemia. General study results and limits: In T-cell large granular lymphocyte leukemia, about half of patients showed multiple immunodominant subclonotypes.

Only in-frame clones appear in the TCRdb table, and some are missing; sequencing was by immunoSEQ multiplex PCR. The data show under 15,000 clones, roughly 90% seen once. No antigens are known for them. Sequenced: peripheral blood mononuclear cells. These receptors all come from a man aged 35 to 55 with T-cell large granular lymphocyte leukemia. Some clones in this sample may be carry-over from other donors' samples.

V gene TRBV7-9 combines with J gene TRBJ2-2, with D perhaps TRBD1 (6 bases). V gave up 3 bases and J gave up 2 bases, with 13 bases separating them. This CDR3 has 16 residues. Germline-derived CDR1 and CDR2 are SEHNR and FQNEAQ (reference sequence). The CDR3 loop reads CASSFVPGTNTGELFF. The CDR3 nucleotides read TGTGCCAGCAGCTTTGTTCCAGGGACAAACACCGGGGAGCTGTTTTTT.

This sequence joins TRBV14 and TRBJ2-7; TRBD1 might be the D (6 bases). V lost 10 bases and J 0 bases, leaving 10 bases between the germline ends. CDR1 is SGHDN and CDR2 is FVKESK in the germline V gene. The CDR3 spans 12 residues. As DNA, the CDR3 is TGTGCCACCGGACAGACCTCCTACGAGCAGTACTTC. Its translation is CATGQTSYEQYF.

This chain links TRBV6-5 with TRBJ1-5; 7 bases fit TRBD1. J lost 5 bases, V lost 2 bases, and 0 bases had no gene match. CDR3 length: 13 residues. Germline V gives CDR1 MNHEY, CDR2 SVGAGI. For the CDR3, the DNA is TGTGCCAGCAGTTACGGGACAGATCAGCCCCAGCATTTT. Its protein product is CASSYGTDQPQHF.

The chain carries TRBV29-1 and TRBJ2-7; 10 nucleotides line up with TRBD1. This CDR3 is built from 12 residues. Trimming cost V 4 bases and J 6 bases; bases outside gene matches: 3. Per germline, CDR1 SQVTM and CDR2 ANQGSEA. In nucleotides, the CDR3 is TGCAGCGTTGGACAGGGGGCATTCGAGCAGTACTTC. It is translated as CSVGQGAFEQYF.

The rearrangement joins TRBV6-6 to TRBJ1-2, with 9 bases aligning to TRBD1. The CDR3 consists of 14 residues. Germline CDR1 is MNHNY and CDR2 is SVGAGI (reference sequence). V gave up 2 bases and J gave up 2 bases; unmatched junction bases: 0. Here the CDR3 reads CASSYTGGNYGYTF. In DNA form, the CDR3 reads TGTGCCAGCAGTTACACAGGGGGCAACTATGGCTACACCTTC.

V gene TRBV27 combines with J gene TRBJ2-7; D gene uncertain. The germline gives CDR1 MNHEY, CDR2 SMNVEV (reference sequence). The CDR3 totals 14 residues. Trimming removed 6 bases at V and 3 bases at J, with 15 bases between. This chain's CDR3 is CASSPVTVDYEQYF. The CDR3 DNA sequence: TGTGCCAGCAGCCCTGTCACCGTGGACTACGAGCAGTACTTC.

A single count supports this clone. The chain employs TRBV29-1 and TRBJ2-7; no clear D gene. Trimming took 2 bases from V and 4 from J, leaving 12 bases between them. The CDR3 totals 13 residues. Per the germline V gene, CDR1 is SQVTM and CDR2 is ANQGSEA. CDR3 sequence reads: CSVEIFPRYEQYF. CDR3 bases: TGCAGCGTTGAAATCTTTCCCCGATACGAGCAGTACTTC.

The V and J genes are TRBV2 and TRBJ1-5; D is unclear. The CDR3 consists of 14 residues. Trimming left V 2 bases short and J 0 bases short, with 5 bases between. The germline V gene encodes CDR1 SNHLY and CDR2 FYNNEI. The DNA for the CDR3 is TGTGCCAGCAGTGAACAGGTTAGCAATCAGCCCCAGCATTTT. Translation gives CASSEQVSNQPQHF. Combining the CDR3 with reference TRBV2 and TRBJ1-5 gives the whole variable domain EPEVTQTPSHQVTQMGQEVILRCVPISNHLYFYWYRQILGQKVEFLVSFYNNEISEKSEIFDDQFSVERPDGSNFTLKIRSTKLEDSAMYFCASSEQVSNQPQHFGDGTRLSIL.

In this sample, this clone turned up once. The V and J genes are TRBV5-6 and TRBJ1-2; TRBD1 is a possible D gene (6 bases). Trimming took 4 bases from V and 5 from J, leaving 12 bases between them. Germline CDR1 and CDR2: SGHDT and YYEEEE. This CDR3 has 13 residues. This CDR3 is CASSPNRVYGYTF. The CDR3 coding sequence is TGTGCCAGCAGCCCAAACAGGGTGTATGGCTACACCTTC.

The chain has TRBV7-9 and TRBJ1-2; no reliable D call. Germline CDR1 reads SEHNR; CDR2 reads FQNEAQ (reference sequence). This CDR3 spans 11 amino acids. V was clipped by 6 bases and J by 1 base, with 3 bases between them. CDR3 sequence reads: CASRLNYGYTF. The CDR3, as DNA: TGTGCCAGCAGGCTTAACTATGGCTACACCTTC.

The J gene is TRBJ2-5, the V gene TRBV10-1; 8 bases fit TRBD2. The length of the CDR3 is 13 residues. V was pared by 5 bases and J by 5 bases, with 4 bases of the junction left unmatched. Germline CDR1 is WNHNN and CDR2 is SYGVQD (reference sequence). The CDR3 reads CASSSSGVETQYF. For the CDR3, the DNA is TGCGCCAGCAGTAGTAGCGGGGTTGAGACCCAGTACTTC.

The V gene is TRBV6-1, the J gene TRBJ1-1; D is possibly TRBD1 (6 bases). The CDR3 consists of 15 residues. CDR1 and CDR2 from the germline V gene are MNHNS and SASEGT. V shed 8 bases and J shed 1 base, with 17 bases lying between them. The CDR3 region has the DNA TGTGCCAGCCGTTCCGGGGGCACTGAGAACACTGAAGCTTTCTTT. Its protein is CASRSGGTENTEAFF.

V gene TRBV9 combines with J gene TRBJ1-5, with no clear D. The germline CDR1 and CDR2 sequences are SGDLS and YYNGEE. The CDR3 length is 14 residues. The V and J ends lost 0 bases and 4 bases respectively, with 8 bases between them. CDR3 coding DNA: TGTGCCAGCAGCGTAGACGGAGGGAATCAGCCCCAGCATTTT. Amino acids: CASSVDGGNQPQHF.

The chain links TRBV27 to TRBJ2-1; the match to TRBD1 covers 8 bases. CDR1 is MNHEY, CDR2 SMNVEV, per germline (reference sequence). There are 15 residues in the CDR3. The V gene end was trimmed by 4 bases and the J gene end by 8 bases; junction bases not matched to a gene: 10. As DNA, the CDR3 is TGTGCCAGCAGTTACCGGACAGGGTTGGGCGATGAGCAGTTCTTC. It specifies CASSYRTGLGDEQFF.

This sequence joins TRBV28 and TRBJ2-5; possibly TRBD2 for D (6 bases). Germline loops: CDR1 MDHEN, CDR2 SYDVKM. CDR3 size: 13 residues. V lost 3 bases and J 3 bases, leaving 8 bases between the germline ends. This CDR3 is CASSFGSEETQYF. The CDR3 DNA sequence: TGTGCCAGCAGTTTCGGGAGCGAAGAGACCCAGTACTTC. The full variable domain, rest sourced from reference TRBV28 and TRBJ2-5, is DVKVTQSSRYLVKRTGEKVFLECVQDMDHENMFWYRQDPGLGLRLIYFSYDVKMKEKGDIPEGYSVSREKKERFSLILESASTNQTSMYLCASSFGSEETQYFGPGTRLLVL.

The chain uses TRBV5-1 and TRBJ2-7, with 8 bases aligning to TRBD2. The V gene's germline CDR1 is SGHRS and CDR2 YFSETQ. With V trimmed by 0 bases and J by 2 bases, 4 bases remained unmatched. The CDR3 length is 15 residues. CDR3 region: CASSLGAGGPYEQYF. The CDR3 bases are TGCGCCAGCAGCTTGGGGGCGGGGGGTCCCTACGAGCAGTACTTC.

This sequence joins TRBV11-2 and TRBJ1-2; D not certain. The CDR3 totals 13 residues. In germline, CDR1 is SGHAT, CDR2 FQNNGV. V lost 1 base and J lost 4, with 7 bases in between. CDR3 bases: TGTGCCAGCAGCTTAGGCTTGGGCTATGGCTACACCTTC. Translated, it gives CASSLGLGYGYTF.